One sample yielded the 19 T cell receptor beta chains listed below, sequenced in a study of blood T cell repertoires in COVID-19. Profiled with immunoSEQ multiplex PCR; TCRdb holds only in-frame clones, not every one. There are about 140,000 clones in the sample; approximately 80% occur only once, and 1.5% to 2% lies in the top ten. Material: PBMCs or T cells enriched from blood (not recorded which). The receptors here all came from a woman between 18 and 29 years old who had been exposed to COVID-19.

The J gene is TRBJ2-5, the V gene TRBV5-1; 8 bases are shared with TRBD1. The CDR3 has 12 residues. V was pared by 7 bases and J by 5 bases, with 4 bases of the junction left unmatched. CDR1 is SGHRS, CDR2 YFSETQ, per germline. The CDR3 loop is CASYRGTETQYF. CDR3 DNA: TGCGCCAGCTACAGGGGGACGGAGACCCAGTACTTC.

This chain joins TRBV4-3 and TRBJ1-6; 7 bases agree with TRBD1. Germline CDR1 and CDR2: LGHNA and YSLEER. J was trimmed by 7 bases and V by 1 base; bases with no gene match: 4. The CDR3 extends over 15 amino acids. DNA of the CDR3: TGCGCCAGCAGCCAAGTTCAGGGGGGCAATTCACCCCTCCACTTT. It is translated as CASSQVQGGNSPLHF.

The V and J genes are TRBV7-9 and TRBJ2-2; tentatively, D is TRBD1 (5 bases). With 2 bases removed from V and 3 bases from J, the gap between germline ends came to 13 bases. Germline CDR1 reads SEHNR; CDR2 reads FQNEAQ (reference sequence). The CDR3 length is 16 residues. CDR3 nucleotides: TGTGCCAGCAGCTTATTGGGTCAGGGATACACCGGGGAGCTGTTTTTT. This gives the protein CASSLLGQGYTGELFF. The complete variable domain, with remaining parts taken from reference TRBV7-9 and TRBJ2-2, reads DTGVSQNPRHKITKRGQNVTFRCDPISEHNRLYWYRQTLGQGPEFLTYFQNEAQLEKSRLLSDRFSAERPKGSFSTLEIQRTEQGDSAMYLCASSLLGQGYTGELFFGEGSRLTVL.

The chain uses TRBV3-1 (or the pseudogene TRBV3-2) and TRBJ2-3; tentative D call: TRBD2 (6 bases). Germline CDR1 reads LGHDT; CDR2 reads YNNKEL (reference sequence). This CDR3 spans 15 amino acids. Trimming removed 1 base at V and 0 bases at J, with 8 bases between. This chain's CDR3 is CASSQATRSTDTQYF. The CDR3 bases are TGTGCCAGCAGCCAAGCGACTAGAAGCACAGATACGCAGTATTTT.

Here the CDR3 reads CASREQGVMGPQHF. Here the CDR3 DNA reads TGTGCCAGCAGGGAACAGGGGGTGATGGGGCCCCAGCATTTT. This chain connects TRBV2 to TRBJ1-5; 8 bases align to TRBD1. The CDR3 totals 14 residues. V was pared by 6 bases and J by 9 bases, with 10 bases of the junction left unmatched. Germline V gene lookup returns CDR1 SNHLY and CDR2 FYNNEI.

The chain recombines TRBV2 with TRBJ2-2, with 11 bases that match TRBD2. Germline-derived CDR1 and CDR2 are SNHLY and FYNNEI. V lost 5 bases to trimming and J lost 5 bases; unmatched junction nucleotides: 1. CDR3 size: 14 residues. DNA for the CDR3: TGTGCCAGCAGTCCTAGCGGGGGGACCGGGGAGCTGTTTTTT. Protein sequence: CASSPSGGTGELFF.

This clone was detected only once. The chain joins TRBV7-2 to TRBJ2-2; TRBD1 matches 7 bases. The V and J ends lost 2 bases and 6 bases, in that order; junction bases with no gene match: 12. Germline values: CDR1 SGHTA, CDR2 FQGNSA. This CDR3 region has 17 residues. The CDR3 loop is CASSLKGASGGAGELFF. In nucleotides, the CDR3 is TGTGCCAGCAGCTTAAAGGGGGCCTCCGGTGGGGCCGGGGAGCTGTTTTTT.

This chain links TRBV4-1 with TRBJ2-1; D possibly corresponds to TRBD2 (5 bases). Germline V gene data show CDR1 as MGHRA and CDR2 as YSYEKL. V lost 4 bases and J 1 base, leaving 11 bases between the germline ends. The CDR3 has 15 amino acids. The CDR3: CASSPTPGSYNEQFF. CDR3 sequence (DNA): TGCGCCAGCAGCCCTACCCCGGGATCCTACAATGAGCAGTTCTTC.

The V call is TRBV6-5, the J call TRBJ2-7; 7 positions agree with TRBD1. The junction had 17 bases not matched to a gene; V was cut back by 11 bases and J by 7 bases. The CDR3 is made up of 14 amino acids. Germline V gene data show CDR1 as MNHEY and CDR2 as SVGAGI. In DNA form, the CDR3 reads TGTGCCGTCGAATCGGTACAGGGGATCGGGGAGCAGTACTTC. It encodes CAVESVQGIGEQYF.

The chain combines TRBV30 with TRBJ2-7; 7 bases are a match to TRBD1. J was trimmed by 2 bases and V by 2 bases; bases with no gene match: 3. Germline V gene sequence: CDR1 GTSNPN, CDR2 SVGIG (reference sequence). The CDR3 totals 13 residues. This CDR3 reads CAWSPGTAYEQYF. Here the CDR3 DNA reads TGTGCCTGGAGTCCGGGGACAGCCTACGAGCAGTACTTC.

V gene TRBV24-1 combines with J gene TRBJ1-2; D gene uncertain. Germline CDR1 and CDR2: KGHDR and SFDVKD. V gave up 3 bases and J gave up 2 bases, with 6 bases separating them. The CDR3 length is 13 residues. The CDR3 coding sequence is TGTGCCACCAGTGATAATCAAAACTATGGCTACACCTTC. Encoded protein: CATSDNQNYGYTF.

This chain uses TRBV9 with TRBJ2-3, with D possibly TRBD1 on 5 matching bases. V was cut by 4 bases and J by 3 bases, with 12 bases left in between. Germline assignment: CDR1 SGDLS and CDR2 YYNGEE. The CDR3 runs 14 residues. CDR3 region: CASSPLGVTDTQYF. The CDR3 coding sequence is TGTGCCAGCAGCCCCCTAGGGGTGACAGATACGCAGTATTTT.

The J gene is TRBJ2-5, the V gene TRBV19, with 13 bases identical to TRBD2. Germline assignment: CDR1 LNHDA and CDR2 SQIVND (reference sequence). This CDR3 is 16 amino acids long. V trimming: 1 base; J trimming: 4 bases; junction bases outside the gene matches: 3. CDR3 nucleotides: TGTGCCAGTAGTATAGTAGGACTAGCGGGAGTAGAGACCCAGTACTTC. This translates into CASSIVGLAGVETQYF.

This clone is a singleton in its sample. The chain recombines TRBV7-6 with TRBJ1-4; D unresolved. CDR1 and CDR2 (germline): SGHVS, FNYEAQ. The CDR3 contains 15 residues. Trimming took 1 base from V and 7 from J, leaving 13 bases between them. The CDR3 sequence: CASSLVSGEGEKLFF. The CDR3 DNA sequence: TGTGCCAGCAGCTTAGTGTCCGGGGAGGGTGAAAAACTGTTTTTT. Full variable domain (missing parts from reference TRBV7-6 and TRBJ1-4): GAGVSQSPRYKVTKRGQDVALRCDPISGHVSLYWYRQALGQGPEFLTYFNYEAQQDKSGLPNDRFSAERPEGSISTLTIQRTEQRDSAMYRCASSLVSGEGEKLFFGSGTQLSVL.

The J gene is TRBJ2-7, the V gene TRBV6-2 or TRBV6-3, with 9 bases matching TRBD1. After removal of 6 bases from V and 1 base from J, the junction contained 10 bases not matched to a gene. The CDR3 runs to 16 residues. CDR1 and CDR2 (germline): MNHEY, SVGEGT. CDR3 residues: CASSNSRDRDSYEQYF. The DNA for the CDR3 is TGTGCCAGCAGCAACAGCCGGGACAGGGATTCCTACGAGCAGTACTTC.

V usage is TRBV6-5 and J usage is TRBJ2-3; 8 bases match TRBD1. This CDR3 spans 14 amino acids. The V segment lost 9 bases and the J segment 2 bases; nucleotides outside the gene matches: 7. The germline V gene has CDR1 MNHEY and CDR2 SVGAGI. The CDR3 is CASGDRGNTDTQYF. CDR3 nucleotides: TGTGCCAGTGGAGACAGGGGAAACACAGATACGCAGTATTTT.

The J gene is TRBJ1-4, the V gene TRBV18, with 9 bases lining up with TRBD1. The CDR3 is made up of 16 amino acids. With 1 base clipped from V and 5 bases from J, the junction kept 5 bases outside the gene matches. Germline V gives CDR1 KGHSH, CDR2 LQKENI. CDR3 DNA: TGTGCCAGCTCACCACAATGGACAGGGGTGAATGAAAAACTGTTTTTT. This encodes CASSPQWTGVNEKLFF.

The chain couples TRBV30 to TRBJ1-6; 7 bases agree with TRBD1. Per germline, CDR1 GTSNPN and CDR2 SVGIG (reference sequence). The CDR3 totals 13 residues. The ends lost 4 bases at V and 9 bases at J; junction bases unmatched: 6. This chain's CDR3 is CAWTTGLGSPLHF. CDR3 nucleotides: TGTGCCTGGACGACAGGGTTGGGTTCACCCCTCCACTTT.

Here the CDR3 reads CASSLNSRRRADGYEQYF. As DNA, the CDR3 is TGTGCCAGCAGCTTAAATTCTAGACGGCGGGCCGATGGCTACGAGCAGTACTTC. This rearrangement joins TRBV7-6 to TRBJ2-7; D is perhaps TRBD2 (5 bases). Trimming stripped 2 bases from V and 3 bases from J, with 23 bases between. Germline CDR1 SGHVS, CDR2 FNYEAQ. This CDR3 has 18 residues.